This T cell receptor (beta chain) was sequenced during a study of blood T cell repertoires in COVID-19. The method was immunoSEQ multiplex PCR; TCRdb's version includes in-frame clones alone and lacks a portion of them. The data contain 45,000 to 60,000 clones, about 90% of them singletons. The CDR3 covers 14 residues. Trimming took off 6 bases at V and 7 bases at J, with 15 bases between the two ends. The germline CDR1 and CDR2 sequences are SNHLY and FYNNEI. Sample: peripheral blood. The sequence was collected from an older man with active COVID-19. The rearrangement links TRBV2 to TRBJ1-4; a weak D match, TRBD1 (5 bases). CDR3 bases: TGTGCCAGCAGGGCGGGGGATGTGGGTGAAAAACTGTTTTTT. It encodes CASRAGDVGEKLFF.